This entry lists 19 T cell receptor beta chains sequenced from one sample in a study of blood T cell repertoires in COVID-19 (dated by TCRdb to the early 2020s). The library relied on the immunoSEQ multiplex PCR assay. Entries here come from immuneACCESS through TCRdb and include only in-frame sequences with V and J called. Some clones fail to appear in such tables; in the studies checked, an unresolved V gene covers under half of the shortfall, and the cause of the remainder is unknown. This sample lists just under 250,000 clones; roughly 86% were detected once. Jointly, the top ten make up around 2.9% of the sample. Input material: peripheral blood. These receptors all come from a woman aged 25 to 45 who had recovered from COVID-19.

The chain uses TRBV7-6 and TRBJ2-7; unclear D gene. The germline V gene encodes CDR1 SGHVS and CDR2 FNYEAQ. The germline V and J ends were trimmed by 3 bases and 6 bases, with 12 bases remaining between them. CDR3 length: 13 amino acids. CDR3 sequence (DNA): TGTGCCAGCAGCTTTCTAAACAGTCCCGAGCAGTACTTC. This sequence encodes CASSFLNSPEQYF.

The chain employs TRBV3-1 (or the pseudogene TRBV3-2) and TRBJ1-6; TRBD1 agrees at 8 bases. Trimming took 4 bases from V and 9 from J; bases not matched to a gene: 17. The CDR3 consists of 18 residues. The V gene's germline CDR1 is LGHDT and CDR2 YNNKEL (reference sequence). The CDR3 DNA reads TGTGCCAGCAGCCGACGGCTTACTACAGGGGGGACAGGTTCACCCCTCCACTTT. This translates into CASSRRLTTGGTGSPLHF.

The chain joins TRBV10-2 to TRBJ2-2, with 11 bases matching TRBD1. Germline V CDR1 and CDR2: WSHSY, SAAADI. The CDR3 runs 16 residues. J gave up 2 bases and V 8 bases, and 7 bases lay outside the gene matches. The CDR3 loop reads CASRTRTGGNTGELFF. The CDR3 bases are TGCGCCAGCCGGACCCGGACAGGGGGCAACACCGGGGAGCTGTTTTTT.

The rearrangement uses TRBV6-2 or TRBV6-3 and TRBJ1-5; no reliable D call. The CDR3 sequence is 18 residues long. V lost 5 bases to trimming and J lost 4 bases, with 24 bases between them. Germline V gene lookup returns CDR1 MNHEY and CDR2 SVGEGT. CDR3: CASSQRAILQIGNQPQHF. The DNA of the CDR3 is TGTGCCAGCAGTCAGAGGGCGATACTACAAATAGGGAATCAGCCCCAGCATTTT.

The chain links TRBV9 to TRBJ1-5; D is uncertain. The length of the CDR3 is 13 residues. Germline V gene sequence: CDR1 SGDLS, CDR2 YYNGEE. V dropped 0 bases and J dropped 4 bases, with 5 bases sitting between them. The CDR3 region has the DNA TGTGCCAGCAGCGTAGACTGGAATCAGCCCCAGCATTTT. Translated, it gives CASSVDWNQPQHF.

The chain couples TRBV5-8 to TRBJ2-5; TRBD1 agrees at 8 bases. V was pared by 4 bases and J by 4 bases, with 6 bases of the junction left unmatched. The CDR3 is 14 residues long. Germline CDR1 is SGHTS and CDR2 is YDEGEE. The CDR3 bases are TGTGCCAGCAGCGACCGGACAGGGACAGAGACCCAGTACTTC. Protein product: CASSDRTGTETQYF.

The chain has TRBV10-3 and TRBJ1-2; a weak D match, TRBD1 (5 bases). The CDR3 is made up of 16 amino acids. Germline assignment: CDR1 ENHRY and CDR2 SYGVKD. V was cut by 6 bases and J by 6 bases, with 23 bases left in between. The CDR3 loop is CAIRPQPRGEDDGYTF. DNA for the CDR3: TGTGCCATCAGGCCCCAGCCTCGAGGGGAGGACGATGGCTACACCTTC.

The V gene is TRBV19, the J gene TRBJ2-7; TRBD1 matches 8 bases. The CDR3 is 14 residues long. Per germline, CDR1 LNHDA and CDR2 SQIVND (reference sequence). V trimming: 6 bases; J trimming: 2 bases; junction bases outside the gene matches: 6. This chain's CDR3 is CASRGTGQAYEQYF. In DNA, the CDR3 is TGTGCCAGTAGAGGGACAGGACAAGCCTACGAGCAGTACTTC.

The genes are TRBV4-1 and TRBJ2-3; TRBD2 aligns across 8 bases. V gave up 0 bases and J gave up 0 bases; unmatched junction bases: 11. The CDR3 totals 19 residues. The germline gives CDR1 MGHRA, CDR2 YSYEKL. The CDR3 reads CASSQDYSRGATSTDTQYF. The DNA of the CDR3 is TGCGCCAGCAGCCAAGATTACTCGCGGGGGGCGACTAGCACAGATACGCAGTATTTT.

The rearrangement uses TRBV3-1 (or the pseudogene TRBV3-2) and TRBJ2-7; 12 nucleotides match TRBD2. Losses at the gene ends were 6 bases for V and 5 bases for J; bases not matched to a gene: 17. From germline, CDR1 is LGHDT and CDR2 YNNKEL (reference sequence). CDR3 length equals 18 residues. CDR3 bases: TGTGCCAGCAGTCCAGAATACACTCTAGCGGGGGGGAACGACGAGCAGTACTTC. It is translated as CASSPEYTLAGGNDEQYF.

The chain employs TRBV30 and TRBJ2-2; 7 bases are a match to TRBD1. The CDR3 has 12 residues. After removal of 5 bases from V and 4 bases from J, the junction contained 1 base not matched to a gene. Germline CDR1 is GTSNPN and CDR2 is SVGIG (reference sequence). The CDR3, as DNA: TGTGCCTGGCACAGGGGCACCGGGGAGCTGTTTTTT. The encoded protein is CAWHRGTGELFF.

This chain uses TRBV5-3 with TRBJ1-4, with D possibly matching TRBD1 (5 bases). TRBV5-3 is identified as an open reading frame with a role that is uncertain. V was trimmed by 4 bases and J by 8 bases, leaving 15 bases between them. The CDR3 totals 14 residues. For the CDR3, the DNA is TGTGCCAGAAGCCTGACAGCGGGGGGGGAAAAACTGTTTTTT. This translates into CARSLTAGGEKLFF.

The CDR3: CASSTGTGRYEQYF. The CDR3 DNA reads as TGTGCCAGCAGCACCGGGACAGGGCGGTACGAGCAGTACTTC. The gene calls are TRBV3-1 (or the pseudogene TRBV3-2) and TRBJ2-7; 9 bases fit TRBD1. V shed 5 bases and J 4 bases; nucleotides not matched to a gene: 6. From germline, CDR1 is LGHDT and CDR2 YNNKEL (reference sequence). The CDR3 has 14 residues.

Regarding this clone: Because it lacks the conserved phenylalanine or tryptophan at the end, this CDR3 is likely a read error. It is unclear where the CDR3 begins or ends on the DNA, so no DNA is shown, and the CDR3 is as TCRdb lists it. CDR3 sequence reads: CASSEARGSR. The rearrangement joins TRBV6-1 to TRBJ1-2; the table's TRBD1 call for D was not verified on the DNA. Both ends counted, the CDR3 spans 10 residues. Germline loops: CDR1 MNHNS, CDR2 SASEGT.

This chain uses TRBV7-6 with TRBJ2-2; D possibly corresponds to TRBD1 (6 bases). Trimming pared 4 bases from V and 7 bases from J, leaving 22 bases between. Germline V gives CDR1 SGHVS, CDR2 FNYEAQ. The CDR3 is 17 residues long. CDR3 residues: CASSSVSVGTYFGELFF. The CDR3 DNA is TGTGCCAGCAGCTCAGTAAGCGTCGGGACATACTTCGGGGAGCTGTTTTTT.

The CDR3 loop reads CASSPPGGTEAFF. CDR3 bases: TGTGCCAGCTCACCACCAGGGGGTACTGAAGCTTTCTTT. The chain is built from TRBV18 and TRBJ1-1; D may be TRBD1 (6 bases). The CDR3 totals 13 residues. Germline V lookup: CDR1 KGHSH, CDR2 LQKENI. Trimming removed 0 bases from V and 5 bases from J, with 7 bases in between.

The chain links TRBV6-5 to TRBJ1-5, with D possibly matching TRBD1 (6 bases). Germline CDR1 is MNHEY and CDR2 is SVGAGI. The CDR3 is 14 amino acids. The V end was cut by 6 bases, the J end by 3 bases, with 12 bases between. CDR3 in DNA: TGTGCCAGCAGGACCACAGGGTACAATCAGCCCCAGCATTTT. It specifies CASRTTGYNQPQHF.

The chain joins TRBV19 to TRBJ1-2; D might be TRBD1 (6 bases). The CDR3 is 13 residues long. V dropped 5 bases and J dropped 12 bases, with 19 bases sitting between them. Germline CDR1 LNHDA, CDR2 SQIVND (reference sequence). Here the CDR3 DNA reads TGTGCCAGTAGTCCGTCCGACAGGAGTGTGGACACCTTC. It yields the protein CASSPSDRSVDTF.

This rearrangement joins TRBV7-3 to TRBJ2-2; TRBD2 aligns across 16 bases. V gave up 5 bases and J gave up 6 bases; unmatched junction bases: 9. This CDR3 has 18 amino acids. CDR1 is SGHTA, CDR2 FQGTGA, per germline. The chain's CDR3 is CASSPQGLAGGPPGELFF. The DNA of the CDR3 is TGTGCCAGCAGCCCCCAGGGACTAGCGGGGGGGCCCCCCGGGGAGCTGTTTTTT.